The present T cell receptor beta chain was sequenced within a study of identical twins. Overall study findings and caveats: The study found that models underestimated out-of-frame TCR alpha sharing in monozygotic twins. Invariant populations such as MAIT and iNKT cells could partly muddle zero-insertion analyses. Excess twin sharing in beta out-of-frame sequences was weaker.

Germline assignment: CDR1 MGHRA and CDR2 YSYEKL. This CDR3 contains 15 residues. Losses at the gene ends were 5 bases for V and 3 bases for J; bases not matched to a gene: 7. After template switching added a universal primer site, the resulting cDNA carried unique molecular identifiers. Using its own MiXCR run on the 5' RACE reads, TCRdb lists one record per CDR3 protein. The repertoire holds about 1.7 million distinct CDR3 sequences, about 31% seen once, with about 0.25% in the top ten. This clonotype came up a few times. Antigen unknown. The TCR sequence derives from a newborn girl in good health. Sequences were obtained from cord blood. V and J are TRBV4-1 and TRBJ1-5; 7 bases are shared with TRBD1. As DNA, the CDR3 is TGCGCCAGCAGCATACAGGGGCCTCCCAATCAGCCCCAGCATTTT. It encodes CASSIQGPPNQPQHF.